This is a list of T cell receptor beta chains from one sample in a study of T cells after yellow fever vaccination. MiXCR was run by TCRdb on the 5' RACE reads, yielding one entry per CDR3 protein. The data contain 100,000 to 150,000 distinct CDR3 sequences, about 7.4% of them seen just once; the ten biggest clones take up roughly 2.5%. The sequencing here drew on CD4+ T cells sorted from PBMCs, taken 9 to 10 days after the first yellow fever vaccination. The receptors originated from a man aged 18 to 35 who received the YFV17D yellow fever vaccine. Each CDR3 is given with its conserved first and last residue.

>TRBV5-1|TRBJ2-5
CASKGGLGGETQYF
>TRBV7-2|TRBJ2-7
CASSLDSGLSSYEQYF
>TRBV28|TRBJ1-6
CASTTPSGGARPLHF
>TRBV5-1|TRBJ2-1
CASSLGEGHNEQFF
>TRBV7-2|TRBJ1-3
CASSPSYGADGNTIYF
>TRBV27|TRBJ1-2
CASSPGTGNGYTF
>TRBV20-1|TRBJ1-6
CSARTTGLGYNSPLHF
>TRBV20-1|TRBJ1-1
CSARAVEWTEAFF
>TRBV5-4|TRBJ2-5
CASSQLAGDLRETQYF
>TRBV4-3|TRBJ1-2
CASSPPGTIYGYTF
>TRBV18|TRBJ2-7
CASSPARDRGLKQYF
>TRBV20-1|TRBJ2-3
CSARDGGAETTDTQYF
>TRBV5-6|TRBJ2-5
CASSPAGGEETQYF
>TRBV19|TRBJ1-5
CASCRTGVNRPQHF
>TRBV5-1|TRBJ1-1
CASSFGGTEAFF
>TRBV5-1|TRBJ2-3
CASRPGTSTDTQYF
>TRBV9|TRBJ2-1
CASSDSSGVDNEQFF
>TRBV12-3/TRBV12-4|TRBJ1-4
CTFCLPSKILQGTNEKLFF
>TRBV12-3/TRBV12-4|TRBJ1-2
CASSLALLQLYGGYTF
>TRBV7-2|TRBJ2-1
CASSLNGGAYNEQFF
>TRBV3-1|TRBJ1-2
CASSPSLNTYGYTF
>TRBV5-4|TRBJ1-3
CASSLGQPDSGNTIYF
>TRBV7-6|TRBJ1-2
CASSLALGDQRIPNYGYTF
>TRBV18|TRBJ1-2
CASSPSKVGYTF
>TRBV5-4|TRBJ2-2
CASSTLDRGQDGELFF
>TRBV7-2|TRBJ2-3
CASSSPGGNGAQYF
>TRBV7-2|TRBJ2-3
CASSFPDLRGTQYF
>TRBV9|TRBJ2-3
CASSATPLAGSTDTQYF
>TRBV5-1|TRBJ1-1
CASSRVGTEAFF
>TRBV9|TRBJ1-5
CASSQERDNQPQHF
>TRBV15|TRBJ2-5
CATSSRRGQETQYF
>TRBV9|TRBJ2-1
CASSGGVDEQFF
>TRBV5-1|TRBJ2-3
CASSSASTGPDTQYF
>TRBV6-1|TRBJ2-6
CASSPPGSGANVLTF
>TRBV6-1|TRBJ1-4
CASSFLGGGNEKLFF
>TRBV7-8|TRBJ1-2
CASSLRGENYGYTF
>TRBV20-1|TRBJ2-3
CSAQGSRGLVDTQYF
>TRBV18|TRBJ2-5
CASSPPIGTGGETQYF
>TRBV7-3|TRBJ1-5
CASSSGSGQPQHF
>TRBV6-2/TRBV6-3|TRBJ1-5
CASSHRVSGYQPQHF
>TRBV7-6|TRBJ2-1
CASSTRPSGGWNEQFF
>TRBV28|TRBJ2-3
CASSPAGSGYTDTQYF
>TRBV7-2|TRBJ1-4
CASSFQGGREKLFF
>TRBV12-3/TRBV12-4|TRBJ2-3
CASSPPVSTSTDTQYF
>TRBV4-3|TRBJ1-4
CASSQGTRTSGNEKLFF
>TRBV10-3|TRBJ1-1
CAISSRGENTEAFF